This TCR beta chain was identified during a study of control samples from healthy donors and cancer patients. Assay: immunoSEQ multiplex PCR; the TCRdb copy retains only in-frame clones and omits some. Here the sample spans about 120,000 clones, approximately 93% being singletons. CDR3 length equals 15 residues. Trimming stripped 2 bases from V and 0 bases from J, with 12 bases between. Per the germline V gene, CDR1 is SQVTM and CDR2 is ANQGSEA. The receptor comes from a man aged 25 to 40 in good health. The rearrangement joins TRBV29-1 to TRBJ2-3; D possibly corresponds to TRBD1 (6 bases). The sequenced material came from blood. CDR3 nucleotides: TGCAGCGTTGAAATACAGGGCCTTAGCACAGATACGCAGTATTTT. This gives the protein CSVEIQGLSTDTQYF.